A single sample gave rise to the 8 T cell receptor beta chains below, sequenced in a study of graft-versus-host responses after intestinal transplantation. For these TCRs, the target antigens are not known. Clones were read by immunoSEQ multiplex PCR, and TCRdb kept only the in-frame ones, dropping some. The data show tens of thousands of clones, 91% seen once. This specimen was unstimulated CD4+ T cells sorted from spleen or lymph node cells, taken before intestinal transplant. These receptors came from a human donor who received an intestinal transplant.

The chain carries TRBV10-3 and TRBJ2-1, with D perhaps matching TRBD2 (7 bases). This CDR3 has 16 amino acids. From germline, CDR1 is ENHRY and CDR2 SYGVKD. The ends were cut back, 2 bases at V and 6 bases at J, with 17 bases in the middle. For the CDR3, the DNA is TGTGCCATCAGTGAGCGATGGGGGGGCGAGGGCAATGAGCAGTTCTTC. This translates into CAISERWGGEGNEQFF.

The chain links TRBV18 to TRBJ1-2, with 9 bases matching TRBD1. CDR3 length: 13 amino acids. Germline loops: CDR1 KGHSH, CDR2 LQKENI. V trimming: 6 bases; J trimming: 6 bases; junction bases outside the gene matches: 5. The CDR3 loop is CASSRTGANGYTF. In nucleotides, the CDR3 is TGTGCCAGCTCCCGGACAGGGGCAAATGGCTACACCTTC.

The chain employs TRBV6-5 and TRBJ1-6, with D unclear. The germline V gene has CDR1 MNHEY and CDR2 SVGAGI. This CDR3 has 14 residues. The V gene lost 0 bases and the J gene lost 7 bases, with 7 bases spanning the gap. The CDR3 here is CASSYSRGNSPLHF. The CDR3 region has the DNA TGTGCCAGCAGTTACTCGAGAGGGAATTCACCCCTCCACTTT.

V and J are TRBV2 and TRBJ1-3, with D possibly being TRBD1 (5 bases). The V and J ends lost 6 bases and 0 bases respectively, with 12 bases between them. Per germline, CDR1 SNHLY and CDR2 FYNNEI. The length of the CDR3 is 15 residues. CDR3 in DNA: TGTGCCAGCAGGGGGGGACTGAGCTCTGGAAACACCATATATTTT. Residues: CASRGGLSSGNTIYF.

The J gene is TRBJ2-3, the V gene TRBV5-1; 15 nucleotides align to TRBD2. After removal of 0 bases from V and 2 bases from J, the junction contained 10 bases not matched to a gene. Germline V gene sequence: CDR1 SGHRS, CDR2 YFSETQ. CDR3 length equals 20 residues. The CDR3: CASSLAVPGLAGGVTDTQYF. The CDR3 DNA is TGCGCCAGCAGCTTGGCCGTACCGGGACTAGCGGGGGGCGTCACAGATACGCAGTATTTT.

This clone was picked up a small number of times. V usage is TRBV4-3 and J usage is TRBJ1-6; D remains unclear. The germline CDR1 and CDR2 sequences are LGHNA and YSLEER. The CDR3 extends over 14 amino acids. The germline V and J ends were trimmed by 0 bases and 7 bases, with 7 bases remaining between them. The CDR3 DNA is TGCGCCAGCAGCCAAGAAGGGAGCAATTCACCCCTCCACTTT. Encoded protein: CASSQEGSNSPLHF.

The chain recombines TRBV5-1 with TRBJ1-6, with D possibly matching TRBD1 (5 bases). Germline CDR1 and CDR2: SGHRS and YFSETQ. The CDR3 consists of 14 residues. Deletions cut 4 bases from V and 7 bases from J, with 12 bases between. In nucleotides, the CDR3 is TGCGCCAGCAGCCAAACAGGCTCCAATTCACCCCTCCACTTT. This encodes CASSQTGSNSPLHF.

This clone was counted a few times. The V gene is TRBV6-6, the J gene TRBJ2-7; tentative D call: TRBD2 (5 bases). This CDR3 contains 13 residues. CDR1 is MNHNY and CDR2 is SVGAGI in the germline V gene (reference sequence). The V and J ends lost 6 bases and 3 bases respectively, with 12 bases between them. CDR3 DNA sequence: TGTGCCAGCAGGCTTCGGGCGGGCTACGAGCAGTACTTC. As protein: CASRLRAGYEQYF.